These 4 T cell receptor beta chains originate from one sample sequenced in a study of beta chain features in type 1 diabetes. Reverse transcribing all isolated RNA meant expressed TCRB transcripts were sequenced. Sequencing was performed with immunoSEQ multiplex PCR; in TCRdb, only in-frame clones are kept and a portion is missing. The sample has 230,000 or so clones, 15% to 20% seen once. Their cognate antigens are unknown. Study-wide results and caveats: Shortening that was moderate but significant affected the TCRB CDR3s of Type 1 diabetes patients in all four CD4+ subsets.

Material: naive CD4+ T cells from blood. The receptors come from a man aged 25 to 45 with type 1 diabetes.

This clone was seen only a few times. The chain couples TRBV15 to TRBJ2-1; TRBD1 is a possible D gene (5 bases). The CDR3 is 14 amino acids. Germline CDR1 and CDR2: LNHNV and YYDKDF (reference sequence). V dropped 8 bases and J dropped 0 bases, with 11 bases sitting between them. The CDR3 coding sequence is TGTGCCACCGATCAGGGAAGCTCCTACAATGAGCAGTTCTTC. Its translation is CATDQGSSYNEQFF.

The chain is built from TRBV4-2 and TRBJ2-7; the D gene is possibly TRBD2 (5 bases). The V gene's germline CDR1 is LGHNA and CDR2 YNFKEQ. V lost 3 bases and J 2 bases, leaving 8 bases between the germline ends. The CDR3 loop spans 13 amino acids. The CDR3 nucleotides read TGTGCCAGCAGCCATGGGAGTACCTACGAGCAGTACTTC. It is translated as CASSHGSTYEQYF.

Notes on this clone: Other DNA sequences in the sample encode the same CDR3. This chain uses TRBV7-9 with TRBJ2-7; D is unclear. Per germline, CDR1 SEHNR and CDR2 FQNEAQ (reference sequence). The CDR3 length is 11 residues. Trimming left V 5 bases short and J 3 bases short, with 5 bases between. CDR3 in DNA: TGTGCCAGCAGCCTGGACTACGAGCAGTACTTC. This translates into CASSLDYEQYF.

This chain connects TRBV20-1 to TRBJ2-5; no reliable D call. The CDR3 is made up of 11 amino acids. Per germline, CDR1 DFQATT and CDR2 SNEGSKA (reference sequence). V lost 6 bases and J 5 bases, leaving 10 bases between the germline ends. In nucleotides, the CDR3 is TGCAGTGCCCCTAGGCCGGAGACCCAGTACTTC. Encoded protein: CSAPRPETQYF.